This entry lists 23 T cell receptor beta chains sequenced from one sample in a study of vaccination and CD4 T cells after COVID-19. The Oncomine TCR Beta short-read assay was applied to DNA of cultured CD4+ T cells. Using its own MiXCR run on the PCR reads, TCRdb lists one record per CDR3 protein. This table holds under 9,500 distinct CDR3 sequences, roughly 70% found once. Treatment defined: roughly nine-day PBMC culture with coronavirus spike peptide pools or control peptides (ViraFEST assay). No antigen has been assigned to these receptors. Input material: CD4+ T cells from blood, cultured in vitro. The receptors here all came from a human donor who had recovered from COVID-19.

This chain connects TRBV19 to TRBJ1-1; D is possibly TRBD1 (5 bases). V gave up 1 base and J gave up 1 base, with 10 bases separating them. The CDR3 runs 15 residues. Germline CDR1 is LNHDA and CDR2 is SQIVND (reference sequence). CDR3 in DNA: TGTGCCAGTAGTATAGGGCTGGGGACGAACACTGAAGCTTTCTTT. Translating gives CASSIGLGTNTEAFF. Combining the CDR3 with reference TRBV19 and TRBJ1-1 gives the whole variable domain DGGITQSPKYLFRKEGQNVTLSCEQNLNHDAMYWYRQDPGQGLRLIYYSQIVNDFQKGDIAEGYSVSREKKESFPLTVTSAQKNPTAFYLCASSIGLGTNTEAFFGQGTRLTVV.

The chain has TRBV19 and TRBJ2-7, with TRBD2 matching 10 bases. Germline CDR1 and CDR2: LNHDA and SQIVND (reference sequence). V lost 2 bases and J lost 5; bases outside the gene matches: 9. This CDR3 region has 16 residues. This CDR3 is CASSILGAGGLDEQYF. DNA for the CDR3: TGTGCCAGTAGTATACTCGGAGCGGGGGGGCTGGACGAGCAGTACTTC.

A remark on this clonotype: Compared with germline, one end of the junction differs, possibly owing to a read error. V usage is TRBV2 and J usage is TRBJ2-1; D remains unclear. The CDR3 has 12 amino acids. Germline loops: CDR1 SNHLY, CDR2 FYNNEI. The CDR3 bases are TGCTGCCTAAGAACTTTCAGCGATGAGCAGTTCTTC. Protein: CCLRTFSDEQFF.

The chain combines TRBV7-3 with TRBJ1-1; weak D call: TRBD1 (5 bases). The CDR3 length is 14 residues. V dropped 3 bases and J dropped 1 base, with 9 bases sitting between them. Germline loops: CDR1 SGHTA, CDR2 FQGTGA. CDR3 DNA sequence: TGTGCCAGCAGCTTCGGGGGACCGAACACTGAAGCTTTCTTT. Its protein is CASSFGGPNTEAFF.

J is TRBJ2-1 and V is TRBV2, with D maybe TRBD2 (5 bases). Trimming left V 11 bases short and J 0 bases short, with 11 bases between. This CDR3 has 13 amino acids. Germline V gives CDR1 SNHLY, CDR2 FYNNEI. CDR3 in DNA: TGTGCCGGTAGCGAAAGCTCCTACAATGAGCAGTTCTTC. It specifies CAGSESSYNEQFF.

As for this clonotype: A read error may account for a junction end that differs from germline. The chain combines TRBV7-9 with TRBJ1-2; 7 bases fit TRBD1. The CDR3 loop spans 13 amino acids. Per the germline V gene, CDR1 is SEHNR and CDR2 is FQNEAQ (reference sequence). CDR3 in amino acids: CASSSDRADGYTF. The CDR3 DNA sequence: TGCGCCAGCAGCTCCGACAGGGCAGATGGCTACACCTTC.

This clonotype was recorded a few times. This chain connects TRBV6-1 to TRBJ1-2, with D unresolved. V lost 5 bases and J 6 bases, leaving 13 bases between the germline ends. Per the germline V gene, CDR1 is MNHNS and CDR2 is SASEGT. This CDR3 is 13 amino acids long. The CDR3 reads CASSTYGRDGYTF. In DNA form, the CDR3 reads TGTGCCAGCAGTACCTACGGGCGGGATGGCTACACCTTC.

V and J are TRBV6-5 and TRBJ1-1; tentatively, D is TRBD1 (5 bases). The length of the CDR3 is 16 residues. V shed 3 bases and J shed 4 bases, with 18 bases lying between them. Germline lookup yields CDR1 MNHEY and CDR2 SVGAGI. The CDR3 coding sequence is TGTGCCAGCAGTTATCGCGGAGGGGAATCGGCCACTGAAGCTTTCTTT. Its protein product is CASSYRGGESATEAFF.

This clonotype appeared a single time. This rearrangement joins TRBV12-3 or TRBV12-4 to TRBJ1-5; TRBD1 might be the D (5 bases). This CDR3 spans 14 amino acids. Deletions cut 6 bases from V and 7 bases from J, with 16 bases between. CDR3 nucleotides: TGTGCCAGCAGCGGGGACCGGGGGACGCAGCCCCAGCATTTT. Translation gives CASSGDRGTQPQHF.

This chain uses TRBV7-9 with TRBJ1-5, with a weak D call TRBD1 (5 bases). With 4 bases removed from V and 4 bases from J, the gap between germline ends came to 14 bases. Germline CDR1 SEHNR, CDR2 FQNEAQ (reference sequence). CDR3 size: 15 residues. The CDR3 DNA is TGTGCCAGCAGCTCAAGCGTTGGGGGGAATCAGCCCCAGCATTTT. Protein product: CASSSSVGGNQPQHF.

CDR3 sequence reads: CASSSSLSRTGGTEAFF. CDR3 sequence (DNA): TGTGCCAGCAGTTCATCCCTAAGTCGGACAGGCGGCACTGAAGCTTTCTTT. The chain combines TRBV6-5 with TRBJ1-1; 7 bases line up with TRBD1. The CDR3 totals 17 residues. V gave up 4 bases and J gave up 4 bases; unmatched junction bases: 15. CDR1 MNHEY and CDR2 SVGAGI come from the germline V gene.

The CDR3 is CASSPITGRVTEAFF. The CDR3 bases are TGTGCCAGCAGTCCGATCACCGGACGTGTCACTGAAGCTTTCTTT. The J gene is TRBJ1-1, the V gene TRBV28; the D is unclear. The V gene's germline CDR1 is MDHEN and CDR2 SYDVKM. This CDR3 region has 15 residues. Trimming took off 5 bases at V and 4 bases at J, with 17 bases between the two ends. Using reference TRBV28 and TRBJ1-1 for the parts outside the CDR3, the full variable domain is DVKVTQSSRYLVKRTGEKVFLECVQDMDHENMFWYRQDPGLGLRLIYFSYDVKMKEKGDIPEGYSVSREKKERFSLILESASTNQTSMYLCASSPITGRVTEAFFGQGTRLTVV.

The rearrangement uses TRBV7-2 and TRBJ2-7; D is possibly TRBD1 or TRBD2 (5 bases each). Trimming removed 6 bases at V and 1 base at J, with 10 bases between. The germline CDR1 and CDR2 sequences are SGHTA and FQGNSA. The CDR3 loop spans 13 amino acids. The CDR3 reads CASRGTGSYEQYF. For the CDR3, the DNA is TGTGCCAGCAGAGGGACCGGGTCCTACGAGCAGTACTTC.

This clonotype turned up a few times. The CDR3 DNA reads TGTGCCAGCAGCTGGGGGGGGCCTGAAGCTTTCTTT. The encoded protein is CASSWGGPEAFF. V is TRBV7-9 and J is TRBJ1-1; D may be TRBD1 (6 bases). CDR3 length equals 12 residues. CDR1 is SEHNR, CDR2 FQNEAQ, per germline (reference sequence). The germline V and J ends were trimmed by 4 bases and 6 bases, with 9 bases remaining between them.

The chain uses TRBV6-2 or TRBV6-3 and TRBJ2-5, with D uncertain. The V gene lost 6 bases and the J gene lost 1 base, with 15 bases spanning the gap. The germline V gene has CDR1 MNHEY and CDR2 SVGEGT. This CDR3 has 15 amino acids. The CDR3 protein is CASRPPEIAQETQYF. The CDR3, as DNA: TGTGCCAGCAGACCGCCCGAAATAGCCCAAGAGACCCAGTACTTC.

This chain links TRBV5-1 with TRBJ1-6; TRBD1 is a possible D gene (6 bases). The CDR3 has 14 amino acids. From germline, CDR1 is SGHRS and CDR2 YFSETQ. V gave up 5 bases and J gave up 4 bases, with 10 bases separating them. The CDR3 bases are TGCGCCAGCAGGGAAGGACAGTATAATTCACCCCTCCACTTT. Residues: CASREGQYNSPLHF.

The chain recombines TRBV12-3 or TRBV12-4 with TRBJ2-2; no definite D call. The CDR3 has 15 residues. V was clipped by 6 bases and J by 4 bases, with 15 bases between them. CDR3 region: CASSTTTIGTGELFF. CDR3 sequence (DNA): TGTGCCAGCAGCACAACAACGATAGGCACCGGGGAGCTGTTTTTT.

V usage is TRBV10-3 and J usage is TRBJ1-6; TRBD1 is a possible D gene (6 bases). Germline V gene data show CDR1 as ENHRY and CDR2 as SYGVKD. The CDR3 consists of 14 residues. Between the trimmed V and J ends, which lost 4 bases and 8 bases, there was a span of 12 bases. CDR3 sequence reads: CAISGQARDSPLHF. The DNA for the CDR3 is TGTGCCATCAGTGGACAGGCTCGCGATTCACCCCTCCACTTT.

CDR3: CASSPTRLSYGYTF. The CDR3 DNA reads as TGTGCCAGCAGCCCAACCAGGCTCTCCTATGGCTACACCTTC. This chain connects TRBV7-2 to TRBJ1-2; D remains ambiguous. Per germline, CDR1 SGHTA and CDR2 FQGNSA. This CDR3 has 14 amino acids. Trimming stripped 5 bases from V and 4 bases from J, with 14 bases between.

V and J are TRBV6-2 or TRBV6-3 and TRBJ2-2; 13 bases match TRBD2. J gave up 1 base and V 3 bases, and 5 bases lay outside the gene matches. This CDR3 comprises 18 residues. Germline CDR1 and CDR2: MNHEY and SVGEGT. CDR3 amino acids: CASSYSTSGGLNTGELFF. The CDR3 nucleotides read TGTGCCAGCAGTTATTCGACTAGCGGGGGGCTGAACACCGGGGAGCTGTTTTTT.

V is TRBV2 and J is TRBJ1-1; D is unresolved. This CDR3 comprises 13 residues. Trimming removed 2 bases from V and 1 base from J, with 5 bases in between. The germline gives CDR1 SNHLY, CDR2 FYNNEI. CDR3 nucleotide sequence: TGTGCCAGCAGTGAACAGAGGAACACTGAAGCTTTCTTT. Residues: CASSEQRNTEAFF.

This clonotype is labeled as large. The chain carries TRBV30 and TRBJ1-2, with D tentatively TRBD1 (5 bases). The germline V gene has CDR1 GTSNPN and CDR2 SVGIG (reference sequence). The CDR3 totals 13 residues. Trimming shortened V by 2 bases and J by 0 bases, and 7 bases separated the two germline ends. The CDR3 here is CAWSRGANYGYTF. In DNA, the CDR3 is TGTGCCTGGAGTAGGGGAGCTAACTATGGCTACACCTTC.

The V gene is TRBV7-2, the J gene TRBJ2-7; D may be TRBD1 (6 bases). Germline CDR1 reads SGHTA; CDR2 reads FQGNSA. The CDR3 sequence is 14 residues long. V was cut by 4 bases and J by 2 bases, with 12 bases left in between. The CDR3 DNA sequence: TGTGCCAGCAGCTCTACGACAGGAACCTACGAGCAGTACTTC. It translates to CASSSTTGTYEQYF.